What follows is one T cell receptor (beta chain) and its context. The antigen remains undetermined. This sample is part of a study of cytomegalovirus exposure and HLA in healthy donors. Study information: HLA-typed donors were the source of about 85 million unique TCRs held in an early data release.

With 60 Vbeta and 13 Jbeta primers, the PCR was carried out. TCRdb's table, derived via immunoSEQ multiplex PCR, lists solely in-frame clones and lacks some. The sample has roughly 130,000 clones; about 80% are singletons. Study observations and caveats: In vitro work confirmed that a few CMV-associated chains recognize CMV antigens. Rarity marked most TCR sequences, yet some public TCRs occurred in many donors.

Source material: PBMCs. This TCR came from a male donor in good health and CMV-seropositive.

The CDR3, as DNA: TGTGCCAGCGGAACACCGGGACAGGGTTTGGGCACTGAAGCTTTCTTT. Amino acid sequence: CASGTPGQGLGTEAFF. This chain connects TRBV28 to TRBJ1-1; 9 bases fit TRBD1. Germline assignment: CDR1 MDHEN and CDR2 SYDVKM. This CDR3 spans 16 amino acids. The J segment lost 4 bases and the V segment lost 8 bases, leaving 14 bases of the junction unmatched. Drawing the rest from reference TRBV28 and TRBJ1-1, the complete variable domain is DVKVTQSSRYLVKRTGEKVFLECVQDMDHENMFWYRQDPGLGLRLIYFSYDVKMKEKGDIPEGYSVSREKKERFSLILESASTNQTSMYLCASGTPGQGLGTEAFFGQGTRLTVV.